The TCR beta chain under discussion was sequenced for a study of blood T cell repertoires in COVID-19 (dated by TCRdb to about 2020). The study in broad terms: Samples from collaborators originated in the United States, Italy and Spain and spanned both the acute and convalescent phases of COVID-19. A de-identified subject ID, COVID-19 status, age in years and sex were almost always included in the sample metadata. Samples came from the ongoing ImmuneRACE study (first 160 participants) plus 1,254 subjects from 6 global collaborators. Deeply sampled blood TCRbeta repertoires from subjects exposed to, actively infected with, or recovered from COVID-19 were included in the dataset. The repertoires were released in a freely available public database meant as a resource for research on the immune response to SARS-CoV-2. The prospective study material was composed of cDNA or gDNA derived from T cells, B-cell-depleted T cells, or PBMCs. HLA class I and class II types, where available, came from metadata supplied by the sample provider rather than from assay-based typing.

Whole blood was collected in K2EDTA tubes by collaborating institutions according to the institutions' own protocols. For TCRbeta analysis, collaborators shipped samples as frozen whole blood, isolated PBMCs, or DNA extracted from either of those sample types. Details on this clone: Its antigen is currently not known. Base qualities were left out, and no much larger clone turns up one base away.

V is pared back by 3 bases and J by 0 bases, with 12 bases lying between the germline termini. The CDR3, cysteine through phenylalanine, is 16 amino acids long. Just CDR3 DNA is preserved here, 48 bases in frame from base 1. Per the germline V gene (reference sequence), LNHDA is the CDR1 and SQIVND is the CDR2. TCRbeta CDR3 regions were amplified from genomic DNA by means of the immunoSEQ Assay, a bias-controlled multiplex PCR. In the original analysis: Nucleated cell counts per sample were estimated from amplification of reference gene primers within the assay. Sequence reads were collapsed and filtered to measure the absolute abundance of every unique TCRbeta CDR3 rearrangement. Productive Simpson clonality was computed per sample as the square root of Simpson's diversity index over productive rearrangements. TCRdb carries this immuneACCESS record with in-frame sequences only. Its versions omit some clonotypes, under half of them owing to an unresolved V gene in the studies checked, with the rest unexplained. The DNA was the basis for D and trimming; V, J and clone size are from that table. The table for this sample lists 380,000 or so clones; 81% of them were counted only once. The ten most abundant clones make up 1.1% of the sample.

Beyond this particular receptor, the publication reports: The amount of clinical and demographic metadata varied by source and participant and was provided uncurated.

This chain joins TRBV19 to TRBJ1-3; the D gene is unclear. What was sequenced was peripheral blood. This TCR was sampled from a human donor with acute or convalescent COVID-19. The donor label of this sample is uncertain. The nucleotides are TGTGCCAGTAGTATCGGAGGTGCCAACTCTGGAAACACCATATATTTT. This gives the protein CASSIGGANSGNTIYF.